The clone carrying this TCR beta chain was recorded many times. Antigen: not known. The data derive from a study of Graves' ophthalmopathy and Graves' hyperthyroidism. About the research overall: Blood was drawn at initial diagnosis, before any treatment. Findings of the study overall: Blood samples also showed most expanded thyroid clonotypes exceeding 0.001 frequency.

The study enrolled ophthalmopathy donors with moderate-to-severe activity, CAS ≥3, NOSPECS ≥4 and duration under 3 months. Among the exclusions were patients with other autoimmune diseases, uncontrolled infections, pregnancy or lactation. This CDR3 spans 11 amino acids. The V gene lost 7 bases and the J gene lost 5 bases, with 11 bases spanning the gap. CDR1 and CDR2 from the germline V gene are SQVTM and ANQGSEA. Amplified TCR beta CDR3 regions were obtained using RNA transcripts as template. Second-round multiplex PCR came after first-round RT-PCR with HTBI primers. TCRdb reprocessed the multiplex PCR reads with MiXCR, giving one entry per CDR3 protein. The sample lists roughly 480,000 distinct CDR3 sequences, around an eighth occurring once.

Input material: blood. This clonotype was sampled from a woman between 25 and 40 years old with Graves' ophthalmopathy. The chain is built from TRBV29-1 and TRBJ2-5; D not certain. The CDR3 region has the DNA TGCAGCGCCGAACCTGGGGAGACCCAGTACTTC. Amino acids: CSAEPGETQYF.